This TCR beta chain was retrieved from a study of T cells in Graves' hyperthyroidism and ophthalmopathy. Study results and limitations: Clonotypes that were expanded in thyroid above 0.001 mostly appeared in blood too.

V gave up 3 bases and J gave up 5 bases, with 13 bases separating them. Germline V gives CDR1 SGHVS, CDR2 FQNEAQ. The CDR3 runs to 14 residues. The table lists this clonotype with a few counts. What it binds is not known. From RNA transcripts, TCR beta CDR3 regions were amplified. When the TCR CDR3 underwent first-round RT-PCR, the HTBI primer set was used. TCRdb re-called the multiplex PCR reads with MiXCR, one entry per CDR3 protein. The top ten hold under 20% of the sample, which has 450,000 to 700,000 distinct CDR3 sequences, 46% seen once. The sample taken for sequencing was peripheral blood or thyroid tissue (not recorded which). The TCR was taken from an adult woman with Graves' disease, either hyperthyroidism or ophthalmopathy (not recorded which). The genes are TRBV7-8 and TRBJ2-5; D is ambiguous. CDR3 sequence (DNA): TGTGCCAGCAGCTTCGCAACCCGGGCGGAGACCCAGTACTTC. Residues: CASSFATRAETQYF.